The TCR beta chain described here comes from a study of beta chain features in type 1 diabetes. Study at large: All of the samples together had some 110 million sorted cells examined.

This clone has at least ten counts. Its specificity is unknown. Germline and junction disagree at one end, which may indicate a read error. The germline V gene has CDR1 SSHAT and CDR2 FNYEAQ (reference sequence). This CDR3 is 14 amino acids long. Sequencing targeted expressed TCRB transcripts, as all isolated RNA had been reverse transcribed. The method was immunoSEQ multiplex PCR; TCRdb's version includes in-frame clones alone and lacks a portion of them. The sample carries 100,000 to 150,000 clones, around 17% recorded once. Study results and caveats: Significant though moderate, a shortening of TCRB CDR3s appeared in all four CD4+ subsets of Type 1 diabetes patients.

The material sequenced was central memory CD4+ T cells from blood. This clonotype was obtained from a man aged 30 to 39 with type 1 diabetes. This chain links TRBV7-7 with TRBJ2-3; possibly TRBD2 for D (6 bases). In DNA form, the CDR3 reads TGTGCTAGCAGCTTAGGACGGGGGATGGATACGCAGTATTTT. It specifies CASSLGRGMDTQYF.